This TCR beta chain was obtained from a study of T cell repertoires and HLA-DP antigens. Produced via immunoSEQ multiplex PCR; TCRdb's table is partial and in-frame only. Of fewer than 75,000 clones listed, 80% are singletons. The germline V gene encodes CDR1 MNHNS and CDR2 SASEGT. The CDR3 has 14 residues. V shed 7 bases and J shed 3 bases, with 15 bases lying between them. Notes on the study in general: Against both alloantigens, CD137+ clonality was similar, 0.3 to 0.45.

A remark on this clone: Its antigen is undetermined.

The sequence was obtained from a man aged 55 to 70 in good health and CMV-seronegative. The chain recombines TRBV6-1 with TRBJ2-5, with D uncertain. Material for sequencing was CD4+ T cells from PBMCs. The CDR3 nucleotides read TGTGCCAGCAATTTAGGGCCTTCCAAAGAGACCCAGTACTTC. Translated, it gives CASNLGPSKETQYF.